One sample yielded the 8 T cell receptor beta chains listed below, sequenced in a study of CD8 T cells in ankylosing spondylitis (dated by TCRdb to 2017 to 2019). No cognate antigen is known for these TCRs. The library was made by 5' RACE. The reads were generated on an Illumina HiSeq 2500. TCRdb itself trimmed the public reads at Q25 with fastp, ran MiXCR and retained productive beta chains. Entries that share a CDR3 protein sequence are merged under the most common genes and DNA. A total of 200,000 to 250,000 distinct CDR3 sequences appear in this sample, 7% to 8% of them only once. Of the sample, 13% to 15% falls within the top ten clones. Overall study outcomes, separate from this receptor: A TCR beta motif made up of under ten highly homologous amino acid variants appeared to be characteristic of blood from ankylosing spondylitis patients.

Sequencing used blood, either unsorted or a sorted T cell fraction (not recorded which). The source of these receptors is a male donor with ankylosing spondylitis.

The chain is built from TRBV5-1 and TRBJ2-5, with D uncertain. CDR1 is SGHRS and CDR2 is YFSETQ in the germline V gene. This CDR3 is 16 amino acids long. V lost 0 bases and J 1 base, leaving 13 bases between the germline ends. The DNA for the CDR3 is TGCGCCAGCAGCTTGGGTACCCTAGTGGGCCAAGAGACCCAGTACTTC. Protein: CASSLGTLVGQETQYF. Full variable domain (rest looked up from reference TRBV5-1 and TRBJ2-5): KAGVTQTPRYLIKTRGQQVTLSCSPISGHRSVSWYQQTPGQGLQFLFEYFSETQRNKGNFPGRFSGRQFSNSRSEMNVSTLELGDSALYLCASSLGTLVGQETQYFGPGTRLLVL.

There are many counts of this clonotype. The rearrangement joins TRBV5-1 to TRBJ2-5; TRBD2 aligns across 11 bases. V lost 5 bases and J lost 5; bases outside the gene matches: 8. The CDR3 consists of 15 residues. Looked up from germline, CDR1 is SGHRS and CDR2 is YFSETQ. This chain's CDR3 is CASSFTSGRRETQYF. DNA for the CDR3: TGCGCCAGCAGTTTTACTAGCGGGAGACGGGAGACCCAGTACTTC.

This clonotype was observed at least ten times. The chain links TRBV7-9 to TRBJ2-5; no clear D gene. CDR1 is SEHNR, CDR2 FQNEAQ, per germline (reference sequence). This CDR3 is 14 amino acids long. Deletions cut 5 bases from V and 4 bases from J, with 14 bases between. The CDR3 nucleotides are TGTGCCAGCAGCCACCCGGTAGCTGTAGAGACCCAGTACTTC. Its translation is CASSHPVAVETQYF. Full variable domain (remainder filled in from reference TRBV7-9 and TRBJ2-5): DTGVSQNPRHKITKRGQNVTFRCDPISEHNRLYWYRQTLGQGPEFLTYFQNEAQLEKSRLLSDRFSAERPKGSFSTLEIQRTEQGDSAMYLCASSHPVAVETQYFGPGTRLLVL.

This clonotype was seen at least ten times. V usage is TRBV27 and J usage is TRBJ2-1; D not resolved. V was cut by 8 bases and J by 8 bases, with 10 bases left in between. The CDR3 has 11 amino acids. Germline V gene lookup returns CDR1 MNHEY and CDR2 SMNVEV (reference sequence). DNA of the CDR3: TGTGCCAGCGAGTGGGGTCATGAGCAGTTCTTC. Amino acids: CASEWGHEQFF.

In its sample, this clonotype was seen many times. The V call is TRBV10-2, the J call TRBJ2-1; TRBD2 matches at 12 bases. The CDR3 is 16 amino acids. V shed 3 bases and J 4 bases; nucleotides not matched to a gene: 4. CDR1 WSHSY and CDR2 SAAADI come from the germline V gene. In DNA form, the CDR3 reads TGCGCCAGCAGTGAATCTCTAGCGGGAGGGTACAATGAGCAGTTCTTC. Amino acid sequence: CASSESLAGGYNEQFF.

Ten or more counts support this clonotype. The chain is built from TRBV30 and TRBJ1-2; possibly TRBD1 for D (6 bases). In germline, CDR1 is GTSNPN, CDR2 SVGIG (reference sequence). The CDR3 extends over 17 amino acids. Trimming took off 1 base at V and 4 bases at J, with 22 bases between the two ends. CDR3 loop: CAWSGRDTILRVYGYTF. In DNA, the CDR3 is TGTGCCTGGAGTGGCCGGGACACAATCCTTCGGGTCTATGGCTACACCTTC.

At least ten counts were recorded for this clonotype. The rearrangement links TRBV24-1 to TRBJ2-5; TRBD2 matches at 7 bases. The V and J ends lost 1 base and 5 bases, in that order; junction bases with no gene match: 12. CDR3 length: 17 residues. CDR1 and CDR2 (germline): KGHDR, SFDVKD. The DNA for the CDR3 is TGTGCCACCAGTGATTTAAGGGACTACCCCGAGGGGGAGACCCAGTACTTC. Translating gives CATSDLRDYPEGETQYF.

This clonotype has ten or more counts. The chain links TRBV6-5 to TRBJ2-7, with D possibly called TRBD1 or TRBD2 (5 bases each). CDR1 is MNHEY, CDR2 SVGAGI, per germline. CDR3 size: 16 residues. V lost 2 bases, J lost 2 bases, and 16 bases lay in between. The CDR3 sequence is CASSYRDGHLAYEQYF. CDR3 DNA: TGTGCCAGCAGTTACCGGGACGGACACCTCGCCTACGAGCAGTACTTC.